These 20 T cell receptor beta chains originate from one sample sequenced in a study of metastatic and nonmetastatic thyroid tumors. TCRdb re-called the PCR reads with MiXCR. This sample has under 5,000 clones, with about 22% found just once. Treatment of any kind had been given to no patient before thyroid surgery. The sequencing sample was made of tumor tissue. The receptors were gathered from a male donor with papillary thyroid cancer or a benign thyroid nodule (not recorded which). Some clones in this sample may be carry-over from other donors' samples.

This clone was counted many times. The chain links TRBV7-3 to TRBJ2-3; 7 nucleotides agree with TRBD2. The junction had 6 bases not matched to a gene; V was cut back by 4 bases and J by 2 bases. This CDR3 comprises 15 residues. Germline V gives CDR1 SGHTA, CDR2 FQGTGA. CDR3 in DNA: TGTGCCAGCAGCTCCCCCGGGACTAACACAGATACGCAGTATTTT. Residues: CASSSPGTNTDTQYF.

Regarding this clone: The same CDR3 arises from other DNA sequences in this sample as well. V usage is TRBV11-1 and J usage is TRBJ1-6, with D perhaps matching TRBD1 (5 bases). The CDR3 extends over 17 amino acids. V lost 0 bases and J 7 bases, leaving 16 bases between the germline ends. From germline, CDR1 is SGHAT and CDR2 FQDESV (reference sequence). The CDR3 reads CASSLALTGEGNSPLHF. The CDR3 nucleotides are TGTGCCAGCAGCTTAGCCCTGACGGGGGAGGGAAATTCACCCCTCCACTTT.

This clone is medium-sized (0.01 to 0.1%) by share. The CDR3 bases are TGTGCCAGCAGCTACTCCGCAGGGGCCGAGACCCAGTACTTC. Amino acid sequence: CASSYSAGAETQYF. This chain links TRBV28 with TRBJ2-5; possible D gene TRBD1, 6 bases. The CDR3 runs 14 residues. The ends were cut back, 6 bases at V and 5 bases at J, with 16 bases in the middle. Germline values: CDR1 MDHEN, CDR2 SYDVKM. Full variable domain (rest looked up from reference TRBV28 and TRBJ2-5): DVKVTQSSRYLVKRTGEKVFLECVQDMDHENMFWYRQDPGLGLRLIYFSYDVKMKEKGDIPEGYSVSREKKERFSLILESASTNQTSMYLCASSYSAGAETQYFGPGTRLLVL.

This clone has only a few counts. This clone may be a read error of a much larger clone one base away. The genes are TRBV3-1 and TRBJ2-5; no clear D. This CDR3 is 13 amino acids long. V was cut by 3 bases and J by 7 bases, with 12 bases left in between. Germline V gene lookup returns CDR1 LGHDT and CDR2 YNNKEL (reference sequence). CDR3 nucleotides: TGTGCCAGCAGCCACCCTCCAAGAGCGACCCAGTACTTC. It translates to CASSHPPRATQYF.

This clone came up a few times. This sequence joins TRBV27 and TRBJ2-5; D ambiguous. The V end was cut by 6 bases, the J end by 7 bases, with 9 bases between. This CDR3 is 11 amino acids long. Germline values: CDR1 MNHEY, CDR2 SMNVEV (reference sequence). The CDR3 loop reads CASSQFGTQYF. The CDR3, as DNA: TGTGCCAGCAGCCAATTCGGGACCCAGTACTTC.

This clone is medium-sized (0.01 to 0.1%). The J gene is TRBJ1-1, the V gene TRBV12-3 or TRBV12-4; no reliable D call. V was clipped by 3 bases and J by 5 bases, with 4 bases between them. The CDR3 spans 11 residues. The CDR3 here is CASSFGTEAFF. The CDR3 nucleotides read TGTGCCAGCAGTTTTGGGACTGAAGCTTTCTTT.

Judged by abundance, this clone is medium-sized. J is TRBJ2-7 and V is TRBV6-2 or TRBV6-3; D gene unclear. The CDR3 is made up of 15 amino acids. Germline assignment: CDR1 MNHEY and CDR2 SVGEGT. Trimming stripped 0 bases from V and 4 bases from J, with 13 bases between. This CDR3 reads CASSYSTGVGYEQYF. The DNA for the CDR3 is TGTGCCAGCAGTTACTCGACTGGGGTCGGGTACGAGCAGTACTTC.

V is TRBV5-1 and J is TRBJ2-1, with 14 bases lining up with TRBD2. After removal of 7 bases from V and 8 bases from J, the junction contained 2 bases not matched to a gene. CDR3 length: 13 amino acids. CDR1 SGHRS and CDR2 YFSETQ come from the germline V gene. The CDR3: CASGLAGGYEQFF. DNA for the CDR3: TGCGCCAGCGGACTAGCGGGAGGCTATGAGCAGTTCTTC.

This sequence joins TRBV11-2 and TRBJ2-5; D gene unclear. Trimming took off 1 base at V and 1 base at J, with 10 bases between the two ends. This CDR3 comprises 15 residues. Germline lookup yields CDR1 SGHAT and CDR2 FQNNGV. CDR3 sequence (DNA): TGTGCCAGCAGCTTAGTGGGCGCGGCCCAAGAGACCCAGTACTTC. Translation: CASSLVGAAQETQYF.

The sample holds many counts of this clone. This chain connects TRBV5-1 to TRBJ2-3; no firm D call. CDR3 length: 14 amino acids. Trimming left V 2 bases short and J 2 bases short, with 9 bases between. CDR1 is SGHRS, CDR2 YFSETQ, per germline. The CDR3, as DNA: TGCGCCAGCAGCTTCAGCTCCCCCACAGATACGCAGTATTTT. Translation gives CASSFSSPTDTQYF.

This clone was counted ten times or more. The chain recombines TRBV9 with TRBJ1-6; TRBD1 matches at 9 bases. Trimming at V came to 3 bases and at J to 8 bases, leaving 6 bases not matched to a gene. CDR1 is SGDLS, CDR2 YYNGEE, per germline. CDR3 length: 15 amino acids. The CDR3 DNA sequence: TGTGCCAGCAGCGGGACAGGGGAGGACGATTCACCCCTCCACTTT. Translating gives CASSGTGEDDSPLHF. The entire variable domain, with the rest obtained from reference TRBV9 and TRBJ1-6, is as follows: DSGVTQTPKHLITATGQRVTLRCSPRSGDLSVYWYQQSLDQGLQFLIQYYNGEERAKGNILERFSAQQFPDLHSELNLSSLELGDSALYFCASSGTGEDDSPLHFGNGTRLTVT.

At least ten counts were recorded for this clone. This rearrangement joins TRBV4-1 to TRBJ2-7; no reliable D call. The V and J ends lost 3 bases and 7 bases respectively, with 16 bases between them. Germline assignment: CDR1 MGHRA and CDR2 YSYEKL. The CDR3 is 14 amino acids. The CDR3 nucleotides read TGCGCCAGCAGCCATGGACGTTCGAGCTGGGAGCAGTACTTC. Amino acid sequence: CASSHGRSSWEQYF.

Of note for this clone: The identical CDR3 is also encoded by other nucleotide sequences in the sample. The rearrangement joins TRBV11-3 to TRBJ1-1; D is undetermined. This CDR3 has 11 residues. The V gene lost 7 bases and the J gene lost 8 bases, with 11 bases spanning the gap. Germline values: CDR1 SGHNT, CDR2 YENEEA. CDR3 bases: TGTGCCAGCAACGAGGGTGGAGAAGCTTTCTTT. Translated: CASNEGGEAFF. The full variable domain, rest sourced from reference TRBV11-3 and TRBJ1-1, is EAGVVQSPRYKIIEKKQPVAFWCNPISGHNTLYWYLQNLGQGPELLIRYENEEAVDDSQLPKDRFSAERLKGVDSTLKIQPAELGDSAVYLCASNEGGEAFFGQGTRLTVV.

This clone was counted only a few times. This chain uses TRBV12-3 or TRBV12-4 with TRBJ2-3; D may be TRBD1 (6 bases). CDR3 length equals 14 residues. With 3 bases removed from V and 0 bases from J, the gap between germline ends came to 7 bases. CDR3 DNA sequence: TGTGCCAGCAGTTTGGACAGTAGCACAGATACGCAGTATTTT. It encodes CASSLDSSTDTQYF.

The rearrangement links TRBV5-5 to TRBJ2-7; TRBD1 matches at 9 bases. Germline CDR1 and CDR2: SGHKS and YYEKEE (reference sequence). After removal of 0 bases from V and 9 bases from J, the junction contained 13 bases not matched to a gene. This CDR3 contains 16 residues. CDR3 in DNA: TGTGCCAGCAGCTTGGGGCCACAGGGGGCTGGGTATGGGCAGTACTTC. The encoded protein is CASSLGPQGAGYGQYF.

The V gene is TRBV6-5, the J gene TRBJ2-1; D remains ambiguous. Trimming pared 2 bases from V and 7 bases from J, leaving 9 bases between. The CDR3 loop spans 13 amino acids. CDR1 and CDR2 from the germline V gene are MNHEY and SVGAGI. The CDR3 is CASSYLGINEQFF. CDR3 DNA sequence: TGTGCCAGCAGTTACCTTGGAATAAATGAGCAGTTCTTC.

This clone was found many times. The V gene is TRBV28, the J gene TRBJ1-1; D unclear. The CDR3 loop spans 15 amino acids. V was trimmed by 1 base and J by 0 bases, leaving 9 bases between them. Per the germline V gene, CDR1 is MDHEN and CDR2 is SYDVKM. The CDR3 protein is CASSLSESMNTEAFF. For the CDR3, the DNA is TGTGCCAGCAGTTTATCGGAATCAATGAACACTGAAGCTTTCTTT.

This clone showed up many times. The gene calls are TRBV5-1 and TRBJ2-2; 9 positions match TRBD1. CDR1 is SGHRS, CDR2 YFSETQ, per germline. The V and J ends lost 4 bases and 6 bases, in that order; junction bases with no gene match: 7. The CDR3 totals 15 residues. Here the CDR3 reads CASSPGQGYAGELFF. The CDR3 DNA is TGCGCCAGCAGCCCCGGACAGGGGTACGCCGGGGAGCTGTTTTTT.

The chain is built from TRBV29-1 and TRBJ2-1; TRBD2 agrees at 8 bases. Germline V gene lookup returns CDR1 SQVTM and CDR2 ANQGSEA. The CDR3 has 16 residues. V dropped 0 bases and J dropped 3; count of bases not matched to a gene: 7. The CDR3 nucleotides read TGCAGCGTTGAAGAGTCTAGCGGGCAGGGCTACAATGAGCAGTTCTTC. It yields the protein CSVEESSGQGYNEQFF.

By share of the sample, this clone is large. The chain recombines TRBV15 with TRBJ1-5; possible D gene TRBD1, 5 bases. The CDR3 contains 15 residues. Germline CDR1 reads LNHNV; CDR2 reads YYDKDF (reference sequence). V dropped 2 bases and J dropped 5 bases, with 13 bases sitting between them. CDR3 residues: CATSRQGRGDQPQHF. CDR3 nucleotide sequence: TGTGCCACCAGCAGACAGGGAAGAGGGGATCAGCCCCAGCATTTT.